The entry below gives a single T cell receptor (beta chain) sequence along with its context. The antigen is undetermined. TCRdb reanalysed the RT-PCR reads using MiXCR and keeps one entry per CDR3 protein. The repertoire holds around 580,000 distinct CDR3 sequences, with 12% to 15% as singletons. This sample stems from a study of response to subunit inactivated influenza vaccine. Germline V gives CDR1 SEHNR, CDR2 FQNEAQ (reference sequence). The CDR3 runs 15 residues. V was trimmed by 1 base and J by 13 bases, leaving 21 bases between them. Findings of the study overall: Each seasonal influenza vaccination recruits few new T cells, the authors suggested.

This receptor was identified in a man in his fifties who received an inactivated influenza vaccine. This rearrangement joins TRBV7-9 to TRBJ2-3; D is possibly TRBD2 (5 bases). The sequencing here drew on PBMCs from blood, taken approximately 12 days after vaccination. This CDR3 reads CASSLVSLVSPEEYF. The DNA of the CDR3 is TGTGCCAGCAGCTTAGTGTCCCTGGTCTCCCCGGAGGAGTATTTT.